Shown below are 27 T cell receptor beta chains from a single sample sequenced in a study of T cells in women clearing cervical HPV infection. Using immunoSEQ multiplex PCR, the repertoire was profiled, and TCRdb retains in-frame clones only, with some absent. The sample totals roughly 21,000 clones. The sample consisted of blood buffy coat. These receptors were taken from a woman between 18 and 70 years old with a cervical HPV16 infection that either progressed to CIN3+ or cleared (not recorded which).

With regard to this clone: The missing CDR3 end, 3 residues past where the read stops, is filled in from the germline J gene. This sequence joins TRBV6-1 and TRBJ1-1; TRBD1 matches 7 bases. With V trimmed by 4 bases and J by 5 bases, 10 bases remained unmatched. This CDR3 is built from 15 residues. CDR1 is MNHNS and CDR2 is SASEGT in the germline V gene. Incomplete CDR3 DNA: TGTGCCAGCAGTGCCCTGGAGGGGGCTTTGACTGAA. The encoded protein is CASSALEGALTE. The CDR3 in its entirety is CASSALEGALTEAFF.

Turning to this clone: Coverage ceases 3 residues before the CDR3 finishes, and the germline J gene fills in the end. This chain links TRBV20-1 with TRBJ2-3, with 11 positions matching TRBD2. The CDR3 loop spans 16 amino acids. Trimming took 0 bases from V and 2 from J; bases not matched to a gene: 4. In germline, CDR1 is DFQATT, CDR2 SNEGSKA (reference sequence). The CDR3 reads CSARDRTSGLTDTQYF. The CDR3 DNA, read in part, is TGCAGTGCTAGAGATCGGACTAGCGGGCTCACAGATACG.

In regard to this clone: The CDR3 end lies 3 residues beyond the end of the read and is filled in from the germline J gene. Other DNA sequences in this specimen translate into the identical CDR3. The chain is built from TRBV4-2 and TRBJ2-7; TRBD1 matches at 9 bases. Looked up from germline, CDR1 is LGHNA and CDR2 is YNFKEQ. Germline trimming cut 4 bases from V and 3 bases from J; bases unmatched to any gene: 25. This CDR3 contains 21 residues. The CDR3 here is CASSRMMPGQGIRAADYEQYF. The part of the CDR3 DNA that was read is TGTGCCAGCAGCCGGATGATGCCGGGACAGGGAATCCGGGCGGCAGACTACGAG.

Concerning this clone: The CDR3 end is not reached by the read, which stops 3 residues before it; the germline J gene fills it in. V gene TRBV20-1 combines with J gene TRBJ2-3; the D gene is possibly TRBD2 (5 bases). Deletions cut 1 base from V and 4 bases from J, with 12 bases between. This CDR3 spans 14 amino acids. Germline V lookup: CDR1 DFQATT, CDR2 SNEGSKA (reference sequence). The CDR3 bases that were read are TGCAGTGCTAGAGTGGCTAGCTCCTCAGATACG. It specifies CSARVASSSDT. The CDR3 in its entirety is CSARVASSSDTQYF.

As regards this clone: The read terminates 3 residues before the CDR3 end, so the remaining end is supplied by the germline J gene. The chain joins TRBV7-9 to TRBJ2-5, with a tentative D call TRBD1 (5 bases). The CDR3 sequence is 14 residues long. Trimming cost V 6 bases and J 0 bases, with 11 bases left between them. From germline, CDR1 is SEHNR and CDR2 FQNEAQ (reference sequence). The DNA read from the CDR3 is TGTGCCAGCAGACCTGACAGAAACCAAGAGACC. Protein: CASRPDRNQET. The full CDR3 reads CASRPDRNQETQYF.

As for this clone: The read is 3 residues too short to cover the CDR3 end, so that end is filled in from the germline J gene. The chain combines TRBV5-5 with TRBJ2-7; D gene ambiguous. The germline CDR1 and CDR2 sequences are SGHKS and YYEKEE (reference sequence). The CDR3 has 13 residues. The V gene lost 0 bases and the J gene lost 3 bases, with 7 bases spanning the gap. CDR3 in amino acids: CASSLGPGYEQYF. Partial CDR3 DNA: TGTGCCAGCAGCTTGGGGCCGGGCTACGAG.

Points on this clone: The CDR3 end lies 3 residues beyond the end of the read and is filled in from the germline J gene. This chain links TRBV11-2 with TRBJ2-2, with D unresolved. CDR3 size: 14 residues. Trimming cost V 4 bases and J 1 base, with 7 bases left between them. The germline gives CDR1 SGHAT, CDR2 FQNNGV. The part of the CDR3 DNA that was read is TGTGCCAGCAGCTCCCCCAGGAACACCGGGGAG. Translation gives CASSSPRNTGE. The CDR3, in full, reads CASSSPRNTGELFF.

Worth noting for this clone: The read falls 3 residues short of the CDR3 end, and the missing part is taken from the germline J gene. This chain uses TRBV7-9 with TRBJ2-1; 10 bases are shared with TRBD2. The CDR3 length is 15 residues. Germline-derived CDR1 and CDR2 are SEHNR and FQNEAQ (reference sequence). J lost 3 bases, V lost 2 bases, and 1 base had no gene match. The CDR3 loop is CASSLRLAGYNEQFF. Partial CDR3 DNA: TGTGCCAGCAGCTTACGACTAGCGGGCTACAATGAG.

On this clone: The CDR3 end is not reached by the read, which stops 3 residues before it; the germline J gene fills it in. The chain combines TRBV18 with TRBJ2-7; TRBD1 agrees at 7 bases. Germline V gene sequence: CDR1 KGHSH, CDR2 LQKENI. The CDR3 totals 14 residues. Losses at the gene ends were 3 bases for V and 0 bases for J; bases not matched to a gene: 2. This CDR3 reads CASSPDRASYEQYF. The part of the CDR3 DNA that was read is TGTGCCAGCTCACCCGACAGGGCCTCCTACGAG.

With respect to this clone: The read finishes 3 residues shy of the CDR3 end, and the germline J gene is used to complete it. The chain carries TRBV20-1 and TRBJ2-7; possibly TRBD2 for D (6 bases). V was pared by 0 bases and J by 2 bases, with 23 bases between. The V gene's germline CDR1 is DFQATT and CDR2 SNEGSKA (reference sequence). CDR3 length: 18 amino acids. The CDR3 sequence: CSARDYGSRGGTTYEQYF. CDR3 bases read: TGCAGTGCTAGAGATTATGGTTCGAGGGGAGGAACCACCTACGAG.

On this clone itself: The sequenced fragment ends 3 residues before the CDR3 boundary, so the rest is inferred from the germline J gene. The chain recombines TRBV19 with TRBJ2-7; 9 bases are shared with TRBD1. This CDR3 contains 15 residues. Germline CDR1 and CDR2: LNHDA and SQIVND (reference sequence). Trimming took 6 bases from V and 0 from J; bases not matched to a gene: 6. The sequenced part of the CDR3 DNA is TGTGCCAGTAGCCTTGGACAGGGGTCCTCCTACGAG. This sequence encodes CASSLGQGSSYE. The entire CDR3 reads CASSLGQGSSYEQYF.

In the case of this clone: The CDR3 extends 3 residues past the end of the read, so its final part is completed from the germline J gene. The chain uses TRBV2 and TRBJ2-3; D ambiguous. V was cut by 7 bases and J by 6 bases, with 23 bases left in between. The CDR3 length is 16 residues. Germline V gives CDR1 SNHLY, CDR2 FYNNEI. CDR3 bases read: TGTGCCAGCATGGTTGAAGATAGGGCTTTCGGTGATACG. Protein product: CASMVEDRAFGDT. The full CDR3 sequence reads CASMVEDRAFGDTQYF.

As for this clone: From the germline J gene comes the end of the CDR3, since the read stops 3 residues before it. This sequence joins TRBV5-1 and TRBJ2-3; 7 bases are a match to TRBD2. There are 15 residues in the CDR3. The V gene's germline CDR1 is SGHRS and CDR2 YFSETQ. Unmatched junction bases numbered 6, after V lost 5 bases and J lost 0 bases. CDR3 in amino acids: CASSLLAISTDTQYF. Partial CDR3 DNA: TGCGCCAGCAGTTTACTAGCGATTAGCACAGATACG.

Turning to this clone: The DNA ends 3 residues before the CDR3 does, and the rest of the CDR3 is filled in from the germline J gene. V is TRBV5-4 and J is TRBJ2-2, with 8 bases aligning to TRBD1. The J segment lost 6 bases and the V segment lost 0 bases, leaving 7 bases of the junction unmatched. Germline V gene lookup returns CDR1 SGHNT and CDR2 YYREEE (reference sequence). The CDR3 has 16 amino acids. CDR3 DNA (partial): TGTGCCAGCAGCTTGGCCAGACAGGGGAGGTCCGGGGAG. It translates to CASSLARQGRSGE. The whole CDR3 protein reads CASSLARQGRSGELFF. Variable domain in full (rest from reference TRBV5-4 and TRBJ2-2): ETGVTQSPTHLIKTRGQQVTLRCSSQSGHNTVSWYQQALGQGPQFIFQYYREEENGRGNFPPRFSGLQFPNYSSELNVNALELDDSALYLCASSLARQGRSGELFFGEGSRLTVL.

CDR3 bases read: TGTGCCAGCAGTTTCGTACTAGCGGGAGGGCCCACAGATACG. It translates to CASSFVLAGGPTDT. The CDR3 reads in full as CASSFVLAGGPTDTQYF. The J gene is TRBJ2-3, the V gene TRBV28, with TRBD2 identical over 13 bases. The observed sequence ends 3 residues before the CDR3 terminus, with the missing tail filled in from the germline J gene. The length of the CDR3 is 17 residues. After removal of 3 bases from V and 2 bases from J, the junction contained 5 bases not matched to a gene. From germline, CDR1 is MDHEN and CDR2 SYDVKM.

As concerns this clone: The read terminates 3 residues ahead of where the CDR3 ends, so the germline J gene completes it. This chain connects TRBV29-1 to TRBJ2-6, with 9 bases fitting TRBD1. V lost 4 bases and J lost 2; bases outside the gene matches: 6. Looked up from germline, CDR1 is SQVTM and CDR2 is ANQGSEA. CDR3 size: 16 residues. The CDR3 sequence: CSVGPGQGAGANVLTF. Incomplete CDR3 DNA: TGCAGCGTTGGGCCGGGACAGGGTGCTGGGGCCAACGTC.

Points on this clone: The CDR3 is cut off 3 residues early in the read; its end comes from the germline J gene. The chain couples TRBV2 to TRBJ1-2; D is undetermined. Germline V gene sequence: CDR1 SNHLY, CDR2 FYNNEI. This CDR3 has 13 residues. This CDR3 is CASSEEHRTGYTF. The sequenced CDR3 bases are TGTGCCAGCAGTGAAGAACACCGAACCGGC.

In regard to this clone: The DNA ends 3 residues before the CDR3 does, and the rest of the CDR3 is filled in from the germline J gene. The V call is TRBV18, the J call TRBJ2-5, with TRBD1 matching 8 bases. The CDR3 spans 15 residues. The germline V gene encodes CDR1 KGHSH and CDR2 LQKENI. Unmatched junction bases numbered 4, after V lost 2 bases and J lost 2 bases. CDR3 DNA, as far as it was read: TGTGCCAGCTCACCAATCTGGACAGGGCAAGAGACC. The encoded protein is CASSPIWTGQET. The CDR3 in its entirety is CASSPIWTGQETQYF.

The covered CDR3 bases are TGTGCCAGTAGTATAGTTGGAGGGGTTAATGAG. Its protein is CASSIVGGVNE. The entire CDR3 protein reads CASSIVGGVNEQFF. The V call is TRBV19, the J call TRBJ2-1, with D possibly being TRBD2 (6 bases). The read ends 3 residues shy of where the CDR3 ends; the end is completed using the germline J gene. Germline-derived CDR1 and CDR2 are LNHDA and SQIVND (reference sequence). The CDR3 loop spans 14 amino acids. V lost 1 base and J 7 bases, leaving 11 bases between the germline ends. Using reference TRBV19 and TRBJ2-1 for the parts outside the CDR3, the full variable domain is DGGITQSPKYLFRKEGQNVTLSCEQNLNHDAMYWYRQDPGQGLRLIYYSQIVNDFQKGDIAEGYSVSREKKESFPLTVTSAQKNPTAFYLCASSIVGGVNEQFFGPGTRLTVL.

The CDR3 loop reads CASSEGRGRQPQHF. The sequenced part of the CDR3 DNA is TGTGCCAGCAGTGAAGGTAGGGGGAGGCAGCCC. This chain links TRBV2 with TRBJ1-5; D possibly corresponds to TRBD1 (6 bases). The DNA ends 3 residues before the CDR3 does, and the rest of the CDR3 is filled in from the germline J gene. V was pared by 1 base and J by 7 bases, with 11 bases between. Looked up from germline, CDR1 is SNHLY and CDR2 is FYNNEI. The CDR3 runs to 14 residues.

Comment on this clone: The read is 3 residues too short to cover the CDR3 end, so that end is filled in from the germline J gene. The chain uses TRBV20-1 and TRBJ2-3; D perhaps matches TRBD1 (5 bases). V lost 0 bases, J lost 6 bases, and 19 bases lay in between. Germline lookup yields CDR1 DFQATT and CDR2 SNEGSKA (reference sequence). This CDR3 is 16 amino acids long. The CDR3 protein is CSAREPRQSRWDTQYF. The CDR3 DNA, read in part, is TGCAGTGCTAGAGAGCCGAGACAGTCAAGGTGGGATACG.

In the case of this clone: The read terminates 3 residues before the CDR3 end, so the remaining end is supplied by the germline J gene. This rearrangement joins TRBV12-3 or TRBV12-4 to TRBJ1-5; no reliable D call. Trimming took 6 bases from V and 2 from J, leaving 14 bases between them. The CDR3 has 15 amino acids. Partial CDR3 DNA: TGTGCCAGCAGCCAAGGCAGAGAAGGCAATCAGCCC. It yields the protein CASSQGREGNQP. The complete CDR3 protein is CASSQGREGNQPQHF.

Comment on this clone: Read data end 3 residues before the CDR3 end; the end is taken from the germline J gene. The V and J genes are TRBV7-9 and TRBJ2-3, with 8 positions matching TRBD1. CDR1 and CDR2 from the germline V gene are SEHNR and FQNEAQ (reference sequence). The CDR3 length is 15 residues. The J segment lost 4 bases and the V segment lost 3 bases, leaving 6 bases of the junction unmatched. CDR3 in amino acids: CASSFSTGVADTQYF. The CDR3 DNA, read in part, is TGTGCCAGCAGCTTTTCGACAGGGGTTGCAGATACG.

Details on this clone: The read ends 3 residues before the CDR3 terminus; that terminus is restored from the germline J gene. The chain carries TRBV7-9 and TRBJ2-7; 7 nucleotides align to TRBD1. CDR1 is SEHNR, CDR2 FQNEAQ, per germline (reference sequence). Trimming at V came to 5 bases and at J to 6 bases, leaving 10 bases not matched to a gene. CDR3 size: 14 residues. The CDR3 region is CASSKVQGESEQYF. The sequenced CDR3 bases are TGTGCCAGCAGCAAGGTGCAGGGGGAAAGCGAG.

As to this clone: The CDR3 goes on 3 residues after the read ends, and that part is filled in from the germline J gene. This chain connects TRBV5-1 to TRBJ2-2, with a possible D match to TRBD1 (5 bases). The germline V gene encodes CDR1 SGHRS and CDR2 YFSETQ. Trimming took off 5 bases at V and 0 bases at J, with 8 bases between the two ends. This CDR3 contains 14 residues. The DNA read from the CDR3 is TGCGCCAGCAGTTGGGGCACGAACACCGGGGAG. As protein: CASSWGTNTGE. The CDR3 reads in full as CASSWGTNTGELFF.

Turning to this clone: Read data end 3 residues before the CDR3 end; the end is taken from the germline J gene. The V call is TRBV19, the J call TRBJ1-5, with TRBD1 matching 7 bases. J was trimmed by 2 bases and V by 4 bases; bases with no gene match: 5. This CDR3 has 15 residues. CDR1 is LNHDA, CDR2 SQIVND, per germline (reference sequence). The sequenced CDR3 bases are TGTGCCAGTAGTACTCAAGACAGGGGCAATCAGCCC. As protein: CASSTQDRGNQP. The CDR3 in its entirety is CASSTQDRGNQPQHF.

Turning to this clone: The read falls 3 residues short of the CDR3 end, and the missing part is taken from the germline J gene. The V gene is TRBV14, the J gene TRBJ2-3; D is unclear. Between the trimmed V and J ends, which lost 4 bases and 2 bases, there was a span of 10 bases. The CDR3 length is 14 residues. CDR1 SGHDN and CDR2 FVKESK come from the germline V gene. Partial CDR3 DNA: TGTGCCAGCAGCCTAAGGGTGAACACAGATACG. Its protein is CASSLRVNTDT. The CDR3 as a whole reads CASSLRVNTDTQYF.